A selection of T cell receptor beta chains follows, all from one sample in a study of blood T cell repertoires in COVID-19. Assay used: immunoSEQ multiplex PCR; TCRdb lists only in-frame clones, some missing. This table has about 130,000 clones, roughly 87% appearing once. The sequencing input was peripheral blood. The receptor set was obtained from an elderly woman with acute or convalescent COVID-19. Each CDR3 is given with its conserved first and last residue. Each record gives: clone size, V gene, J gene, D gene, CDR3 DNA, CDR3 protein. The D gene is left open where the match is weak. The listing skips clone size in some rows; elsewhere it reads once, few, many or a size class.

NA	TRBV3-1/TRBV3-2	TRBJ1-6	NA	TGTGCCAGCAGCCAAACCCCGGGACTAACATCACCCCTCCACTTT	CASSQTPGLTSPLHF
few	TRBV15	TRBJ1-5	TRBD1	TGTGCCACCAGCAGAGAAGACAGGGGGAATCAGCCCCAGCATTTT	CATSREDRGNQPQHF
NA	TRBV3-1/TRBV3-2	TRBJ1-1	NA	TGTGCCAGCAGTCCATCCTCAGGCAGGACTGAAGCTTTCTTT	CASSPSSGRTEAFF
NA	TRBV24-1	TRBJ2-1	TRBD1	TGTGCCACCAGTGCCTATGGGGGCCTCCAGGGGGACGGCAATGAGCAGTTCTTC	CATSAYGGLQGDGNEQFF
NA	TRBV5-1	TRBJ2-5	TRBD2	TGCGCCAGCAGCCGCGACCGGGAGGGGACCCAGTACTTC	CASSRDREGTQYF
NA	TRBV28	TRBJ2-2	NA	TGTGCCAGCAGTTTTTTTGCGGGGACCGGGGAGCTGTTTTTT	CASSFFAGTGELFF
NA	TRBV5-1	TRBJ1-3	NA	TGCGCCAGCAGCGACAGGCCCTCTGGAAACACCATATATTTT	CASSDRPSGNTIYF
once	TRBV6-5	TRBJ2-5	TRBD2	TGTGCCAGCAGTTACTCGACCGGGGGGGGAGAGACCCAGTACTTC	CASSYSTGGGETQYF
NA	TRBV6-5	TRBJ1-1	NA	TGTGCCAGCAGCGACCCTGGCGGAGGGACTGAAGCTTTCTTT	CASSDPGGGTEAFF
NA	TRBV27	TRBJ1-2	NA	TGTGCCAGCAGTTTGAGTCGGGACTATGGCTACACCTTC	CASSLSRDYGYTF
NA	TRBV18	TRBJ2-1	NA	TGTGCCAGCTCCCCCCTTAGTTTTGAGCAGTTCTTC	CASSPLSFEQFF
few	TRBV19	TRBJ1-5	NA	TGTGCCAGTAGTACGACCAGACAGACTTTGGGTAATCAGCCCCAGCATTTT	CASSTTRQTLGNQPQHF
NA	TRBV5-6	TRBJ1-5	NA	TGTGCCAGCAGCTCCAGGGGACTAGTCAATCAGCCCCAGCATTTT	CASSSRGLVNQPQHF
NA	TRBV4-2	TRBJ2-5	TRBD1	TGTGCCAGCAGCCAAGTCTCGGGACAGGGGTCGACCCAGTACTTC	CASSQVSGQGSTQYF
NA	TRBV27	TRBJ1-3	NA	TGTGCCAGCGCCCCCGGGGGGACCAATGGAAACACCATATATTTT	CASAPGGTNGNTIYF
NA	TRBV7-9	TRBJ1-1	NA	TGTGCCAGCAGCTTAGGACTCTCGATGGAAGCTTTCTTT	CASSLGLSMEAFF
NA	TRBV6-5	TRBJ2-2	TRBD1	TGTGCCAGCAGTAACAGGGGGCGCGTCACCGGGGAGCTGTTTTTT	CASSNRGRVTGELFF
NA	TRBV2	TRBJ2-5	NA	TGTGCCAGCAGTGGGACTTCCCGGAGGGAGACCCAGTACTTC	CASSGTSRRETQYF
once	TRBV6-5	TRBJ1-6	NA	TGTGCCAGCAGTTCCCGACGGAGCTCCTATAATTCACCCCTCCACTTT	CASSSRRSSYNSPLHF
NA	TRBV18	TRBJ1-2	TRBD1	TGTGCCAGCTCACCCGGGACAGGACGCTATGGCTACACCTTC	CASSPGTGRYGYTF
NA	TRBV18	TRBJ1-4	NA	TGTGCCAGCTCACTAAAGAGGGATGAAAAACTGTTTTTT	CASSLKRDEKLFF
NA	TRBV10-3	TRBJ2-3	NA	TGTGCCATCGAGCAAGGGGCCGGGGGTACGCAGTATTTT	CAIEQGAGGTQYF
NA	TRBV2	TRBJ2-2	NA	TGTGCCAGCAGGTACAGGGAGAGCACCGGGGAGCTGTTTTTT	CASRYRESTGELFF
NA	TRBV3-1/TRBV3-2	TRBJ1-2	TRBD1	TGTGCCAGCAGCCAAGCGTGGACAGGAGAAAATGGCTACACCTTC	CASSQAWTGENGYTF
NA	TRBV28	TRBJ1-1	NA	TGTGCCAGCAGTTCCAGGGCTACTGAAGCTTTCTTT	CASSSRATEAFF
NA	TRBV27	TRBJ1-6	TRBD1	TGTGCCAGCAGTTTACGCCTCCGGACAGGGATTTATAATTCACCCCTCCACTTT	CASSLRLRTGIYNSPLHF
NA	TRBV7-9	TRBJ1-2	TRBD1	TGTGCCAGCAGCTTCCTCGACAGGGGGCTTTATGGCTACACCTTC	CASSFLDRGLYGYTF
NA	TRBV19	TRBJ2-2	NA	TGTGCCAGTAGTATAGGCAGGGGCTACACCGGGGAGCTGTTTTTT	CASSIGRGYTGELFF
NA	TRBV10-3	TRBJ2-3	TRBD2	TGTGCCATCATGGGGGGGAGAGGTGCAGATACGCAGTATTTT	CAIMGGRGADTQYF
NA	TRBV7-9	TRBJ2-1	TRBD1	TGTGCCAGCAGCCTCGGGACAGCACTTTATGAGCAGTTCTTC	CASSLGTALYEQFF
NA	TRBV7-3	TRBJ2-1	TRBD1	TGTGCCAGCAGCTTAGTAGGCTCGGCAGGGGGTAAGGAAAGTGAGCAGTTCTTC	CASSLVGSAGGKESEQFF
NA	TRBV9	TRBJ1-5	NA	TGTGCCAGCAGCGTGAACAGGGAACTGATTCCCCAGCATTTT	CASSVNRELIPQHF
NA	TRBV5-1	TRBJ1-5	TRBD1	TGCGCCAGCAGCTTGGCCACTGGACAGGGAGACCCCCAGCATTTT	CASSLATGQGDPQHF
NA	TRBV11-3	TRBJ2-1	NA	TGTGCCAGCAGCCAAGGACAGAGCGAGCAGTTCTTC	CASSQGQSEQFF
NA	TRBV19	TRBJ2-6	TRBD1	TGTGCCAGTAGTATAGGCTCCCGGGACAGGGGTTTTGGGGCCAACGTCCTGACTTTC	CASSIGSRDRGFGANVLTF
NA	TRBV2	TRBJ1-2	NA	TGTGCCAGCAGTGATCAGGGTCGGTATGGCTACACCTTC	CASSDQGRYGYTF
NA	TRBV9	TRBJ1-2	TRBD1	TGTGCCAGCCAACCACTCGACAGGGGCTATGGCTACACCTTC	CASQPLDRGYGYTF